The 28 T cell receptor beta chains below come from one sample, sequenced in a study of graft-versus-host responses after intestinal transplantation. Generated by immunoSEQ multiplex PCR, the TCRdb table keeps only in-frame clones and is missing some. The sample records approximately 89,000 clones, approximately 92% being singletons. Sequencing was performed on PBMCs, taken about 450 days after intestinal transplant. The receptor source for this set is a human patient who received an intestinal transplant, so some T cells may come from the graft donor.

This clone was seen only once. This rearrangement joins TRBV6-5 to TRBJ1-2, with D unresolved. This CDR3 spans 12 amino acids. Trimming stripped 5 bases from V and 7 bases from J, with 11 bases between. The germline V gene encodes CDR1 MNHEY and CDR2 SVGAGI. The CDR3 here is CASSEGLFGYTF. The CDR3 coding sequence is TGTGCCAGCAGTGAAGGTCTCTTTGGCTACACCTTC.

The chain has TRBV9 and TRBJ1-2, with 7 nucleotides matching TRBD1. Germline CDR1 and CDR2: SGDLS and YYNGEE. J lost 6 bases, V lost 0 bases, and 8 bases had no gene match. This CDR3 is 15 amino acids long. The CDR3 DNA follows: TGTGCCAGCAGCGTAGCACAGGGGAGGGGGAATGGCTACACCTTC. Translation gives CASSVAQGRGNGYTF.

This chain links TRBV14 with TRBJ1-5; weak D call: TRBD1 (6 bases). CDR3 length equals 16 residues. Germline V gene sequence: CDR1 SGHDN, CDR2 FVKESK. The V end was cut by 3 bases, the J end by 0 bases, with 12 bases between. The CDR3 coding sequence is TGTGCCAGCAGCCACGGAGGACAGAATAGCAATCAGCCCCAGCATTTT. Translation gives CASSHGGQNSNQPQHF.

The chain has TRBV29-1 and TRBJ1-2; D perhaps matches TRBD1 (5 bases). The CDR3 spans 14 residues. V was clipped by 4 bases and J by 1 base, with 13 bases between them. Germline CDR1 SQVTM, CDR2 ANQGSEA. The CDR3 loop is CSVGNRLDNYGYTF. The CDR3 nucleotides are TGCAGCGTTGGGAACAGGCTTGATAACTATGGCTACACCTTC.

V gene TRBV4-1 combines with J gene TRBJ1-3; D remains ambiguous. The CDR3 spans 18 residues. Trimming left V 0 bases short and J 2 bases short, with 17 bases between. Germline V gene data show CDR1 as MGHRA and CDR2 as YSYEKL. The CDR3 nucleotides read TGCGCCAGCAGCCAAGATGATCATAGGACTTGTGCTGGAAACACCATATATTTT. This encodes CASSQDDHRTCAGNTIYF.

This clone appeared once. The V call is TRBV7-6, the J call TRBJ2-2; D is unresolved. The CDR3 loop spans 14 amino acids. Trimming cost V 3 bases and J 4 bases, with 9 bases left between them. Per germline, CDR1 SGHVS and CDR2 FNYEAQ. CDR3 sequence (DNA): TGTGCCAGCAGCTTGGCAGGATTCACCGGGGAGCTGTTTTTT. This codes for CASSLAGFTGELFF.

The chain has TRBV15 and TRBJ2-7; no definite D call. The germline V gene encodes CDR1 LNHNV and CDR2 YYDKDF (reference sequence). V lost 8 bases to trimming and J lost 3 bases, with 11 bases between them. The length of the CDR3 is 12 residues. CDR3 residues: CATEGHNYEQYF. DNA for the CDR3: TGTGCCACCGAAGGGCATAACTACGAGCAGTACTTC.

The chain links TRBV19 to TRBJ1-2; 9 bases are shared with TRBD1. From germline, CDR1 is LNHDA and CDR2 SQIVND (reference sequence). The CDR3 sequence is 15 residues long. Trimming at V came to 6 bases and at J to 7 bases, leaving 12 bases not matched to a gene. CDR3 coding DNA: TGTGCCAGTAGCCCAGGGACAGGGTTTACCTTTGGCTACACCTTC. The encoded protein is CASSPGTGFTFGYTF. Filled out from reference TRBV19 and TRBJ1-2, the complete variable domain reads DGGITQSPKYLFRKEGQNVTLSCEQNLNHDAMYWYRQDPGQGLRLIYYSQIVNDFQKGDIAEGYSVSREKKESFPLTVTSAQKNPTAFYLCASSPGTGFTFGYTFGSGTRLTVV.

The rearrangement uses TRBV5-6 and TRBJ1-5; 10 nucleotides line up with TRBD1. This CDR3 has 15 residues. Germline V gene data show CDR1 as SGHDT and CDR2 as YYEEEE. The J segment lost 11 bases and the V segment lost 2 bases, leaving 10 bases of the junction unmatched. The CDR3: CASSFGTGAYITQHF. Written as DNA, the CDR3 is TGTGCCAGCAGCTTCGGGACAGGGGCCTATATCACCCAGCATTTT.

The rearrangement joins TRBV5-1 to TRBJ1-6; D call uncertain. The CDR3 extends over 12 amino acids. The V end was cut by 3 bases, the J end by 7 bases, with 5 bases between. The germline V gene encodes CDR1 SGHRS and CDR2 YFSETQ. The CDR3 loop is CASSSGNSPLHF. The CDR3 coding sequence is TGCGCCAGCAGCTCTGGGAATTCACCCCTCCACTTT.

This chain uses TRBV5-4 with TRBJ2-7, with D possibly TRBD2 on 5 matching bases. The germline V and J ends were trimmed by 3 bases and 6 bases, with 7 bases remaining between them. CDR3 length: 11 amino acids. CDR1 is SGHNT, CDR2 YYREEE, per germline (reference sequence). The CDR3 DNA reads TGTGCCAGCAGCTCACTAGGCGAGCAGTACTTC. It specifies CASSSLGEQYF.

This chain uses TRBV25-1 with TRBJ1-6, with TRBD1 as a possible D gene (5 bases). The CDR3 is made up of 17 amino acids. V lost 1 base and J lost 9, with 19 bases in between. Germline V gives CDR1 MGHDK, CDR2 SYGVNS. The CDR3, as DNA: TGTGCCAGCAGTGAATTCGGGCCCGGCGGGGGGATTTCACCCCTCCACTTT. Its translation is CASSEFGPGGGISPLHF.

This chain connects TRBV11-2 to TRBJ1-6; the D is unclear. V lost 6 bases to trimming and J lost 7 bases, with 10 bases between them. Germline-derived CDR1 and CDR2 are SGHAT and FQNNGV. CDR3 length: 13 amino acids. Written as DNA, the CDR3 is TGTGCCAGCAGAGTACATGAGAATTCACCCCTCCACTTT. Amino acids: CASRVHENSPLHF. The full variable domain, completed using reference TRBV11-2 and TRBJ1-6, is EAGVAQSPRYKIIEKRQSVAFWCNPISGHATLYWYQQILGQGPKLLIQFQNNGVVDDSQLPKDRFSAERLKGVDSTLKIQPAKLEDSAVYLCASRVHENSPLHFGNGTRLTVT.

The rearrangement joins TRBV7-2 to TRBJ2-2; D possibly uses TRBD1 or TRBD2 (6 bases each). Looked up from germline, CDR1 is SGHTA and CDR2 is FQGNSA. This CDR3 comprises 16 residues. Trimming took 5 bases from V and 6 from J, leaving 19 bases between them. CDR3 DNA sequence: TGTGCCAGCAGCCTCCCGAGGGGGGCGGGCGCCGGGGAGCTGTTTTTT. Translation gives CASSLPRGAGAGELFF.

The chain employs TRBV9 and TRBJ2-3, with TRBD2 matching 8 bases. The V segment lost 0 bases and the J segment 4 bases; nucleotides outside the gene matches: 4. CDR3 length: 15 residues. CDR1 and CDR2 (germline): SGDLS, YYNGEE. In DNA, the CDR3 is TGTGCCAGCAGCGTAGGGGGTAGCGGGGCAGATACGCAGTATTTT. It yields the protein CASSVGGSGADTQYF.

The chain employs TRBV5-4 and TRBJ1-1; 7 positions agree with TRBD1. Trimming cost V 0 bases and J 2 bases; bases outside gene matches: 4. The CDR3 length is 15 residues. CDR1 is SGHNT, CDR2 YYREEE, per germline (reference sequence). The CDR3 reads CASSLAGTVNTEAFF. Here the CDR3 DNA reads TGTGCCAGCAGCTTGGCCGGGACAGTTAACACTGAAGCTTTCTTT.

This clone was found once. The rearrangement uses TRBV4-2 and TRBJ2-3; no clear D. The V gene lost 0 bases and the J gene lost 4 bases, with 8 bases spanning the gap. This CDR3 is built from 14 residues. Germline loops: CDR1 LGHNA, CDR2 YNFKEQ. The CDR3 loop reads CASSQDPPPDTQYF. The DNA of the CDR3 is TGTGCCAGCAGCCAAGATCCCCCCCCAGATACGCAGTATTTT.

The V and J genes are TRBV14 and TRBJ1-1; 8 nucleotides line up with TRBD1. Germline CDR1 is SGHDN and CDR2 is FVKESK. Unmatched junction bases numbered 8, after V lost 1 base and J lost 1 base. This CDR3 has 17 amino acids. CDR3 protein: CASSQARDRTPNTEAFF. CDR3 sequence (DNA): TGTGCCAGCAGCCAAGCCCGGGACAGGACCCCGAACACTGAAGCTTTCTTT.

The chain uses TRBV15 and TRBJ2-7; 7 positions agree with TRBD1. The CDR3 has 16 amino acids. CDR1 is LNHNV and CDR2 is YYDKDF in the germline V gene (reference sequence). The ends lost 5 bases at V and 3 bases at J; junction bases unmatched: 13. The CDR3 DNA follows: TGTGCCACCAGCCCCCCCCTGGGCAGGGGGATCTACGAGCAGTACTTC. This codes for CATSPPLGRGIYEQYF.

V is TRBV6-4 and J is TRBJ2-3; 9 bases line up with TRBD2. The length of the CDR3 is 16 residues. V was clipped by 2 bases and J by 2 bases; unmatched bases: 5. Germline V gene data show CDR1 as MRHNA and CDR2 as SNTAGT. The CDR3 nucleotides read TGTGCCAGCAGTGACCGGGGCGGGGGGGCCACAGATACGCAGTATTTT. This translates into CASSDRGGGATDTQYF.

The gene calls are TRBV6-5 and TRBJ1-6, with a weak D call TRBD1 (6 bases). Germline V CDR1 and CDR2: MNHEY, SVGAGI. V lost 6 bases to trimming and J lost 10 bases, with 13 bases between them. CDR3 length: 13 residues. CDR3 residues: CASSTRGGSPLHF. The CDR3, as DNA: TGTGCCAGCAGCACAAGGGGGGGCTCACCCCTCCACTTT.

This chain joins TRBV27 and TRBJ2-7, with D possibly TRBD1 on 5 matching bases. V was trimmed by 11 bases and J by 2 bases, leaving 19 bases between them. This CDR3 is 14 amino acids long. Germline V gene sequence: CDR1 MNHEY, CDR2 SMNVEV (reference sequence). The CDR3 DNA reads as TGTGCCCCCAGGGTTGGTCAATATGCCTACGAGCAGTACTTC. Translated: CAPRVGQYAYEQYF.

The rearrangement uses TRBV6-5 and TRBJ2-7; D may correspond to TRBD1 or TRBD2 (5 bases each). CDR1 and CDR2 (germline): MNHEY, SVGAGI. This CDR3 is built from 15 residues. The V and J ends lost 5 bases and 1 base respectively, with 15 bases between them. The CDR3 spells CASSRDRPSSYEQYF. The CDR3 DNA sequence: TGTGCCAGCAGTCGGGACCGACCCTCTTCCTACGAGCAGTACTTC.

V is TRBV7-8 and J is TRBJ2-5, with a tentative D call TRBD2 (5 bases). There are 15 residues in the CDR3. V was trimmed by 1 base and J by 4 bases, leaving 13 bases between them. CDR1 is SGHVS and CDR2 is FQNEAQ in the germline V gene. Written as DNA, the CDR3 is TGTGCCAGCAGCTTAGTTGGAGGTGTTGGAGAGACCCAGTACTTC. As protein: CASSLVGGVGETQYF.

CDR3 residues: CSVGTGSYEQYF. CDR3 in DNA: TGCAGCGTCGGGACAGGGAGTTACGAGCAGTACTTC. The chain links TRBV29-1 to TRBJ2-7; TRBD1 aligns across 9 bases. CDR1 SQVTM and CDR2 ANQGSEA come from the germline V gene. There are 12 residues in the CDR3. V dropped 6 bases and J dropped 4; count of bases not matched to a gene: 4.

The rearrangement uses TRBV25-1 and TRBJ1-2; D is undetermined. Germline CDR1 reads MGHDK; CDR2 reads SYGVNS. The CDR3 contains 12 residues. The V gene lost 8 bases and the J gene lost 4 bases, with 11 bases spanning the gap. The CDR3 is CASGELSYGYTF. Here the CDR3 DNA reads TGTGCCAGCGGGGAACTGAGCTATGGCTACACCTTC.

Here the CDR3 DNA reads TGTGCCAGTACCCCCGGGGGGACGGGTTCCTACGAGCAGTACTTC. Its translation is CASTPGGTGSYEQYF. The chain joins TRBV19 to TRBJ2-7; the match to TRBD2 covers 7 bases. CDR3 size: 15 residues. V was pared by 7 bases and J by 1 base, with 10 bases of the junction left unmatched. Germline CDR1 and CDR2: LNHDA and SQIVND (reference sequence).

The chain couples TRBV7-8 to TRBJ2-1; 9 nucleotides align to TRBD1. The CDR3 consists of 16 residues. Germline trimming cut 5 bases from V and 8 bases from J; bases unmatched to any gene: 13. CDR1 and CDR2 (germline): SGHVS, FQNEAQ. The CDR3 nucleotides read TGTGCCAGCAGCCTCACACAGGGGGCGGGTCCCGATGAGCAGTTCTTC. Protein: CASSLTQGAGPDEQFF. Full variable domain (missing parts from reference TRBV7-8 and TRBJ2-1): GAGVSQSPRYKVAKRGQDVALRCDPISGHVSLFWYQQALGQGPEFLTYFQNEAQLDKSGLPSDRFFAERPEGSVSTLKIQRTQQEDSAVYLCASSLTQGAGPDEQFFGPGTRLTVL.